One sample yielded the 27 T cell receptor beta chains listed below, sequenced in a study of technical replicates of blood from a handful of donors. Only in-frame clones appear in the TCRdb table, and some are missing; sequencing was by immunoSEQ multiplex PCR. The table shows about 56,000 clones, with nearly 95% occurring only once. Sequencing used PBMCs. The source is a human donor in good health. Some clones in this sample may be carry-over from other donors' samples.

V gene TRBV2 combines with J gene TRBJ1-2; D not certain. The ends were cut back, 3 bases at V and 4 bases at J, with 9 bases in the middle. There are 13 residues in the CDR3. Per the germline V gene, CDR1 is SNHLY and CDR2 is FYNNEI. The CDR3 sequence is CASSEVQTYGYTF. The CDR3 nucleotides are TGTGCCAGCAGTGAGGTACAGACCTATGGCTACACCTTC.

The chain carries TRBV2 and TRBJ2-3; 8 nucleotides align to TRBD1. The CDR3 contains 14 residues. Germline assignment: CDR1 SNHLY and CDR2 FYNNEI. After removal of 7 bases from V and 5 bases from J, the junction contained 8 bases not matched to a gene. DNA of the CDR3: TGTGCCAGCACTAGACAGGGGCAGGGAGATACGCAGTATTTT. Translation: CASTRQGQGDTQYF.

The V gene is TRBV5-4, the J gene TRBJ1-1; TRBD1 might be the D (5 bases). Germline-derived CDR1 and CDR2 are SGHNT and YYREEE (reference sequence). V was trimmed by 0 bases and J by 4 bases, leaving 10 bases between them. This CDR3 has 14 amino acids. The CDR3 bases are TGTGCCAGCAGCTTGGGGGGCCCCGGCACTGAAGCTTTCTTT. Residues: CASSLGGPGTEAFF. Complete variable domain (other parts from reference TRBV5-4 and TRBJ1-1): ETGVTQSPTHLIKTRGQQVTLRCSSQSGHNTVSWYQQALGQGPQFIFQYYREEENGRGNFPPRFSGLQFPNYSSELNVNALELDDSALYLCASSLGGPGTEAFFGQGTRLTVV.

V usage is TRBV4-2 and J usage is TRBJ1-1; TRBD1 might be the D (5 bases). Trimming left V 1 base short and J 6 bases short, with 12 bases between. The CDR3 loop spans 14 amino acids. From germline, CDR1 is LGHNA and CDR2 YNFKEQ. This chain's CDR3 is CASSQVGRRAEAFF. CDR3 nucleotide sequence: TGTGCCAGCAGCCAAGTCGGGCGCAGGGCTGAAGCTTTCTTT.

CDR3 nucleotide sequence: TGTGCCTCCGGGAGGGGAGGCGATCAGCCCCAGCATTTT. Translation gives CASGRGGDQPQHF. The chain has TRBV30 and TRBJ1-5; TRBD1 is a possible D gene (5 bases). The length of the CDR3 is 13 residues. Trimming left V 7 bases short and J 5 bases short, with 15 bases between. The germline V gene has CDR1 GTSNPN and CDR2 SVGIG (reference sequence).

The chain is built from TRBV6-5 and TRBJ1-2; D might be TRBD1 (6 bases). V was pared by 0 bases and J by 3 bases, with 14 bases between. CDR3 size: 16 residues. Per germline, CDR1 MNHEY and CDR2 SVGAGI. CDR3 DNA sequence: TGTGCCAGCAGTTACTCGGGGACACCCTCGGACTATGGCTACACCTTC. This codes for CASSYSGTPSDYGYTF.

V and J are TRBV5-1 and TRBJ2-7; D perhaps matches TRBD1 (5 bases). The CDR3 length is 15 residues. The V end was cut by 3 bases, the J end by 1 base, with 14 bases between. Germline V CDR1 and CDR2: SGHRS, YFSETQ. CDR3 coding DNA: TGCGCCAGCAGCTACGACAGCCCTGCTTCCTACGAGCAGTACTTC. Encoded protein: CASSYDSPASYEQYF.

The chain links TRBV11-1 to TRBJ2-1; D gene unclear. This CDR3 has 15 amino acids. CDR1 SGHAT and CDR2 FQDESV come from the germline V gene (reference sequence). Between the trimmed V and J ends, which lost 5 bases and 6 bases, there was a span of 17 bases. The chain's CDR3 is CASSPRILGANEQFF. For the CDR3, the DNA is TGTGCCAGCAGCCCACGGATCCTCGGAGCCAATGAGCAGTTCTTC.

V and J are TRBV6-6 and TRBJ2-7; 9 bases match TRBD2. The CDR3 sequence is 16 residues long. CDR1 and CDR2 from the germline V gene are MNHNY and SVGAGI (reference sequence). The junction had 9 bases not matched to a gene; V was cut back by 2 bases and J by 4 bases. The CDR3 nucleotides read TGTGCCAGCAGTTACCCCCCCGCGGGAGGGCCTTACGAGCAGTACTTC. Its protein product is CASSYPPAGGPYEQYF.

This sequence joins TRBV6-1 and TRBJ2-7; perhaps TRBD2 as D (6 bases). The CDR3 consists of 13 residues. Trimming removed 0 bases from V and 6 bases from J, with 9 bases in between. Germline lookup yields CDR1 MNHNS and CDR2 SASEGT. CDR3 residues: CASSEARGREQYF. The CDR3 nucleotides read TGTGCCAGCAGTGAAGCGCGGGGTCGCGAGCAGTACTTC.

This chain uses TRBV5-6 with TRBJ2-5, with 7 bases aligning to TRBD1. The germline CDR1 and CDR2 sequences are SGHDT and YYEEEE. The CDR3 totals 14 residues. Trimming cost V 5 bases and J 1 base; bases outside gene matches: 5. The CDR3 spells CASRQQGFQETQYF. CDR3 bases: TGTGCCAGCAGACAACAGGGGTTCCAAGAGACCCAGTACTTC.

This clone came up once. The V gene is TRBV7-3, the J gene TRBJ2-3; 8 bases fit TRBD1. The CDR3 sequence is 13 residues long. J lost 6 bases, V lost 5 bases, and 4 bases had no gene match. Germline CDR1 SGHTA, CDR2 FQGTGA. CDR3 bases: TGTGCCAGCAGCCCCCAGGGGGCCGATACGCAGTATTTT. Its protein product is CASSPQGADTQYF.

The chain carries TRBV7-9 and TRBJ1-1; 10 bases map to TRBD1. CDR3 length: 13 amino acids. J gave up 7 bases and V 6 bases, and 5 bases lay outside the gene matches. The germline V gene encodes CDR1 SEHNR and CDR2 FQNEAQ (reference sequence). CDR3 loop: CASSLTGGIEAFF. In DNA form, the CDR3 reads TGTGCCAGCAGTTTGACAGGGGGCATTGAAGCTTTCTTT.

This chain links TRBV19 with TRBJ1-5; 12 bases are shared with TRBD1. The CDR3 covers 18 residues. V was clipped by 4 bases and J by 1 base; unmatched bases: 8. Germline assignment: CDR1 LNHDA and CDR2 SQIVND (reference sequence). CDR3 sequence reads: CASSTGQGAWGSNQPQHF. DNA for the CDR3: TGTGCCAGTAGTACGGGACAGGGGGCATGGGGCAGCAATCAGCCCCAGCATTTT.

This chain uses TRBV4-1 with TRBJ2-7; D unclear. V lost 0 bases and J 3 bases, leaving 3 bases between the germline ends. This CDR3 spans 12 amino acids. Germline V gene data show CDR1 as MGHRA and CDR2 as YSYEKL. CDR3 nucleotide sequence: TGCGCCAGCAGCCAAGACCTCTACGAGCAGTACTTC. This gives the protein CASSQDLYEQYF.

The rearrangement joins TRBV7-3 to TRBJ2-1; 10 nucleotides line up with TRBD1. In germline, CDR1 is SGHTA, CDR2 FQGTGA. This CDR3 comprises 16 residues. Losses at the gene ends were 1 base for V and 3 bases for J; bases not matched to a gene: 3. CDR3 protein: CASSLMGTGDYNEQFF. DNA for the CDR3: TGTGCCAGCAGCTTAATGGGGACAGGGGACTACAATGAGCAGTTCTTC.

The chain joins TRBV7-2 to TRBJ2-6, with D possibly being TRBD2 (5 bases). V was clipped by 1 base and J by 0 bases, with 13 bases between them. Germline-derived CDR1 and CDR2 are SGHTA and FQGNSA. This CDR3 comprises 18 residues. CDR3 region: CASSLVLARVSGANVLTF. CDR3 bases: TGTGCCAGCAGCTTAGTGCTAGCCCGAGTCTCTGGGGCCAACGTCCTGACTTTC.

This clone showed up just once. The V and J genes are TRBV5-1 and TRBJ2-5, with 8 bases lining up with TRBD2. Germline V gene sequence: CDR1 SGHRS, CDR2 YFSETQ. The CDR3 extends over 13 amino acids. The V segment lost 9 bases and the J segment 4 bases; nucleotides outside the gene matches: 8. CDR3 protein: CAIGGLGRETQYF. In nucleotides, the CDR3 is TGCGCCATTGGGGGACTAGGCCGAGAGACCCAGTACTTC. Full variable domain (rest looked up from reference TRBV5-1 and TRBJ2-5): KAGVTQTPRYLIKTRGQQVTLSCSPISGHRSVSWYQQTPGQGLQFLFEYFSETQRNKGNFPGRFSGRQFSNSRSEMNVSTLELGDSALYLCAIGGLGRETQYFGPGTRLLVL.

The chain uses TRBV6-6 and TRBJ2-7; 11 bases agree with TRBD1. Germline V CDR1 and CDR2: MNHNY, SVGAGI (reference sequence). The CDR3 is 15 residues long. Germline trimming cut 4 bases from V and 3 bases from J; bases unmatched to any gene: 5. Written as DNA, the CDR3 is TGTGCCAGCAGTTCCAAGGGACAGGGGGTCTACGAGCAGTACTTC. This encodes CASSSKGQGVYEQYF.

The CDR3 nucleotides are TGTGCCAGCAGTTACCTTAGACAAGACACCGGGGAGCTGTTTTTT. Translated, it gives CASSYLRQDTGELFF. This rearrangement joins TRBV6-5 to TRBJ2-2, with D uncertain. The CDR3 runs to 15 residues. CDR1 is MNHEY and CDR2 is SVGAGI in the germline V gene. V lost 2 bases, J lost 3 bases, and 10 bases lay in between.

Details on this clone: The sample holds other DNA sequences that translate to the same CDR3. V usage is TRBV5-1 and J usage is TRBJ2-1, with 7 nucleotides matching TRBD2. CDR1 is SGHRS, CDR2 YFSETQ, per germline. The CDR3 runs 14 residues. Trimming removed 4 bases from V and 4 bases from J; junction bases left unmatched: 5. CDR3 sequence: CASSGSGAYNEQFF. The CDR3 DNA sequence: TGCGCCAGCAGCGGAAGCGGGGCATACAATGAGCAGTTCTTC.

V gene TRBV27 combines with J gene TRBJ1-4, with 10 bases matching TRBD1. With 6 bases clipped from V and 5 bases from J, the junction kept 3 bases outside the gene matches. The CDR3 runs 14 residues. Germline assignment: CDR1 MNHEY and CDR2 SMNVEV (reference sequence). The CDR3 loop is CASSPDRGNEKLFF. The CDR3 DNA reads TGTGCCAGCAGCCCGGACAGGGGGAATGAAAAACTGTTTTTT.

The CDR3 DNA reads as TGTGCCAGCAGCCAAGGACAGGGGGCCGTAGGTGAAAAACTGTTTTTT. It codes for CASSQGQGAVGEKLFF. The V and J genes are TRBV16 and TRBJ1-4, with 11 nucleotides matching TRBD1. CDR1 is KGHSY and CDR2 is FQNENV in the germline V gene. V dropped 2 bases and J dropped 7; count of bases not matched to a gene: 6. CDR3 length: 16 residues.

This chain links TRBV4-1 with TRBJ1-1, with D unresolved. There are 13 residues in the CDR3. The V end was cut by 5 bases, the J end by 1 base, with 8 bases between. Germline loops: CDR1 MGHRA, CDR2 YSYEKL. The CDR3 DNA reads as TGCGCCAGCAGCTTGGGCCCGAACACTGAAGCTTTCTTT. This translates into CASSLGPNTEAFF.

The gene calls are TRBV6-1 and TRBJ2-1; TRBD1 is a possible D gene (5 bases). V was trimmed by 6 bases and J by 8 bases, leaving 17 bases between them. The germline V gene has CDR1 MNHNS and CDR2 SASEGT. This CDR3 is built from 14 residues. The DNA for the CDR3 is TGTGCCAGCAGCCCGGTAGGGGCCCGGGATGAGCAGTTCTTC. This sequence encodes CASSPVGARDEQFF.

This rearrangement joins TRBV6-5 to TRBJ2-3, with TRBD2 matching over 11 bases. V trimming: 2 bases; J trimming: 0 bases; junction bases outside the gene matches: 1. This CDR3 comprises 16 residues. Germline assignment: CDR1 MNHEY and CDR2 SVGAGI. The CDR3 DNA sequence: TGTGCCAGCAGTTACAGACTAGCGGGAAGCACAGATACGCAGTATTTT. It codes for CASSYRLAGSTDTQYF.

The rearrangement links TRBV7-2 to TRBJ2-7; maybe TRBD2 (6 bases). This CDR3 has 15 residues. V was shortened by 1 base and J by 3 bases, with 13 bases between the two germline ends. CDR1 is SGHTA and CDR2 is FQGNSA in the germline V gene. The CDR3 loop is CASSLDGGRSYEQYF. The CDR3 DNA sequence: TGTGCCAGCAGCTTAGATGGGGGGAGAAGCTACGAGCAGTACTTC.